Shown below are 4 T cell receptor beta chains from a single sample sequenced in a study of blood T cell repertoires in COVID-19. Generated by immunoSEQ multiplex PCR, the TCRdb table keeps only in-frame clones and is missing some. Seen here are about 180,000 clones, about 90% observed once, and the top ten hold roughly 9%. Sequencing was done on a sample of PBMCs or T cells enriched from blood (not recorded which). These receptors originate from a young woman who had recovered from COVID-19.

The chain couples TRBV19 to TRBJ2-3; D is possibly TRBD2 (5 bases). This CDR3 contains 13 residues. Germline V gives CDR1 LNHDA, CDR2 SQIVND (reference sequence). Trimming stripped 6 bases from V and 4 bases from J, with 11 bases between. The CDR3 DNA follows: TGTGCCAGTAGGGACTGGCGCCCAGATACGCAGTATTTT. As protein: CASRDWRPDTQYF.

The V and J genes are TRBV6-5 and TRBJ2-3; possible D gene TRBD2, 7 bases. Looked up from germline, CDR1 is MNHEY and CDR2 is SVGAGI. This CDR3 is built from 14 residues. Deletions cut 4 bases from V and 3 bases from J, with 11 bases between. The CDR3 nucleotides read TGTGCCAGCAGTTCCCGGGGGGCAACAGATACGCAGTATTTT. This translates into CASSSRGATDTQYF.

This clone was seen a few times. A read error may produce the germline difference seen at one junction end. CDR3 loop: CASSLGLIDEQYF. CDR3 in DNA: TGTGCTAGCAGCTTGGGACTAATCGACGAGCAGTACTTC. The chain combines TRBV7-7 with TRBJ2-7; TRBD2 agrees at 7 bases. Per the germline V gene, CDR1 is SSHAT and CDR2 is FNYEAQ (reference sequence). This CDR3 region has 13 residues.

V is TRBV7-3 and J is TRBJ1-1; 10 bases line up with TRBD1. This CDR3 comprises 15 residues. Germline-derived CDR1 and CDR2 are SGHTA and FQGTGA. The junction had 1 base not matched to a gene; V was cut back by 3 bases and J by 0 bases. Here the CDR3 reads CASSFGTGVNTEAFF. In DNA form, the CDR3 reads TGTGCCAGCAGCTTCGGGACAGGGGTGAACACTGAAGCTTTCTTT.